A single sample is the source of the 28 T cell receptor beta chains below, sequenced in a study of cytomegalovirus exposure and HLA in healthy donors. Researchers ran the PCR with 60 Vbeta and 13 Jbeta primers. Produced via immunoSEQ multiplex PCR; TCRdb's table is partial and in-frame only. Its clone listing holds approximately 45,000 clones. The sequenced sample was PBMCs. The receptors derive from a woman between 35 and 50 years old in good health and CMV-seronegative.

V usage is TRBV11-2 and J usage is TRBJ1-2; D gene unclear. The CDR3 totals 12 residues. V lost 5 bases to trimming and J lost 4 bases, with 8 bases between them. CDR1 and CDR2 from the germline V gene are SGHAT and FQNNGV. CDR3 amino acids: CASSPRGYGYTF. The CDR3 DNA is TGTGCCAGCAGCCCGCGTGGCTATGGCTACACCTTC.

This rearrangement joins TRBV4-3 to TRBJ1-1, with D possibly matching TRBD1 (5 bases). V lost 2 bases and J 3 bases, leaving 10 bases between the germline ends. CDR3 length: 14 amino acids. Per the germline V gene, CDR1 is LGHNA and CDR2 is YSLEER. CDR3 amino acids: CASSQSTGDTEAFF. In DNA, the CDR3 is TGCGCCAGCAGCCAAAGTACAGGAGACACTGAAGCTTTCTTT.

J is TRBJ1-2 and V is TRBV18, with a tentative D call TRBD1 (5 bases). Per germline, CDR1 KGHSH and CDR2 LQKENI. This CDR3 contains 14 residues. The V and J ends lost 3 bases and 2 bases respectively, with 10 bases between them. Here the CDR3 reads CASSPGQINYGYTF. In nucleotides, the CDR3 is TGTGCCAGCTCACCGGGGCAGATCAACTATGGCTACACCTTC.

Concerning this clone: The junction differs from germline at one of its ends, possibly a read error. This sample includes further DNA sequences coding for the same CDR3. The chain's CDR3 is CASSAKGYTF. Written as DNA, the CDR3 is TGTGCAAGCAGCGCTAAGGGCTACACCTTC. The rearrangement uses TRBV28 and TRBJ1-2; D not resolved. Per the germline V gene, CDR1 is MDHEN and CDR2 is SYDVKM. This CDR3 spans 10 amino acids.

The CDR3 sequence is CATEPPGLDGYTF. CDR3 bases: TGTGCCACCGAGCCCCCGGGATTGGATGGCTACACCTTC. The chain employs TRBV19 and TRBJ1-2; D gene unclear. The germline V gene has CDR1 LNHDA and CDR2 SQIVND (reference sequence). V lost 10 bases to trimming and J lost 6 bases, with 18 bases between them. The CDR3 runs to 13 residues.

V gene TRBV13 combines with J gene TRBJ1-2; possible D gene TRBD1, 5 bases. This CDR3 has 15 amino acids. V gave up 0 bases and J gave up 3 bases, with 11 bases separating them. CDR1 and CDR2 from the germline V gene are PRHDT and FYEKMQ (reference sequence). The CDR3 DNA follows: TGTGCCAGCAGCTTAGGAGGAGGGGCTCACTATGGCTACACCTTC. This encodes CASSLGGGAHYGYTF.

V gene TRBV7-9 combines with J gene TRBJ1-1, with 9 bases lining up with TRBD1. This CDR3 comprises 19 residues. Germline CDR1 SEHNR, CDR2 FQNEAQ (reference sequence). The J segment lost 3 bases and the V segment lost 5 bases, leaving 19 bases of the junction unmatched. The CDR3 is CASSTRLAGQGLPYTEAFF. The CDR3 DNA reads TGTGCCAGCAGCACAAGACTTGCGGGACAGGGTCTTCCGTACACTGAAGCTTTCTTT.

This chain connects TRBV4-2 to TRBJ2-1, with 9 bases that match TRBD2. CDR3 size: 14 residues. Germline assignment: CDR1 LGHNA and CDR2 YNFKEQ. The V and J ends lost 0 bases and 9 bases, in that order; junction bases with no gene match: 3. As DNA, the CDR3 is TGTGCCAGCAGCCAAGATAGCGGGGGTGGTGAGCAGTTCTTC. It yields the protein CASSQDSGGGEQFF.

The gene calls are TRBV2 and TRBJ2-2, with D maybe TRBD2 (6 bases). Deletions cut 6 bases from V and 7 bases from J, with 15 bases between. CDR3 size: 14 residues. Per the germline V gene, CDR1 is SNHLY and CDR2 is FYNNEI. This CDR3 reads CASRRGRTVGELFF. In nucleotides, the CDR3 is TGTGCCAGCAGGCGGGGAAGGACGGTCGGGGAGCTGTTTTTT.

The chain employs TRBV10-3 and TRBJ2-5; D unclear. The better agreement between TRBJ2-7 and the DNA end casts doubt on the J call. Germline assignment: CDR1 ENHRY and CDR2 SYGVKD. CDR3 size: 13 residues. The DNA for the CDR3 is TGTGCCATCAGGGAGCTCCCCTCCTACGAGCAGTACTTC. Encoded protein: CAIRELPSYEQYF.

The CDR3 here is CASSSNPRTAFFGYTF. In DNA, the CDR3 is TGTGCCAGCAGTTCGAATCCACGGACAGCCTTTTTTGGCTACACCTTC. This chain links TRBV6-5 with TRBJ1-2, with D tentatively TRBD1 (6 bases). CDR3 length equals 16 residues. From germline, CDR1 is MNHEY and CDR2 SVGAGI. V dropped 4 bases and J dropped 7 bases, with 22 bases sitting between them.

The chain combines TRBV5-1 with TRBJ1-4, with 10 bases lining up with TRBD1. CDR3 length: 15 residues. V shed 3 bases, J shed 8 bases, and the junction held 7 bases outside the gene matches. The germline V gene has CDR1 SGHRS and CDR2 YFSETQ. The CDR3 region is CASSSGQGVGEKLFF. CDR3 DNA: TGCGCCAGCAGCTCAGGACAGGGGGTTGGAGAAAAACTGTTTTTT.

The DNA of the CDR3 is TGTGCCACCTCAACGGCGGACAGGGACGAGCAGTACTTC. Protein product: CATSTADRDEQYF. The chain links TRBV5-4 to TRBJ2-7; 8 nucleotides agree with TRBD1. Germline V gene lookup returns CDR1 SGHNT and CDR2 YYREEE (reference sequence). The CDR3 contains 13 residues. Trimming took 9 bases from V and 5 from J; bases not matched to a gene: 10.

This chain links TRBV7-8 with TRBJ2-1; no reliable D call. The CDR3 spans 14 residues. Germline V CDR1 and CDR2: SGHVS, FQNEAQ. With 2 bases removed from V and 5 bases from J, the gap between germline ends came to 10 bases. The CDR3 sequence: CASSLLSGDNEQFF. The CDR3 DNA sequence: TGTGCCAGCAGCTTATTGTCCGGAGACAATGAGCAGTTCTTC.

V usage is TRBV7-2 and J usage is TRBJ2-5; 10 bases match TRBD2. With 4 bases clipped from V and 2 bases from J, the junction kept 7 bases outside the gene matches. Germline loops: CDR1 SGHTA, CDR2 FQGNSA. This CDR3 has 16 amino acids. CDR3 residues: CASSSSIAGGQETQYF. CDR3 coding DNA: TGTGCCAGCAGCTCCTCCATAGCGGGGGGACAAGAGACCCAGTACTTC.

The CDR3 reads CASSEGLVVDTEAFF. For the CDR3, the DNA is TGTGCCAGCAGTGAAGGGCTCGTCGTGGACACTGAAGCTTTCTTT. The chain is built from TRBV6-1 and TRBJ1-1; D is undetermined. Germline V gene data show CDR1 as MNHNS and CDR2 as SASEGT. The CDR3 is 15 residues long. Trimming stripped 1 base from V and 3 bases from J, with 12 bases between.

This chain links TRBV4-1 with TRBJ1-2; TRBD1 matches at 7 bases. Germline CDR1 reads MGHRA; CDR2 reads YSYEKL. The CDR3 loop spans 15 amino acids. V lost 3 bases, J lost 2 bases, and 6 bases stayed unmatched. The CDR3 loop reads CASSQERGLNYGYTF. DNA for the CDR3: TGCGCCAGCAGCCAGGAAAGGGGGCTGAACTATGGCTACACCTTC.

The genes are TRBV11-2 and TRBJ2-7, with D hard to call. V was clipped by 2 bases and J by 2 bases, with 10 bases between them. Looked up from germline, CDR1 is SGHAT and CDR2 is FQNNGV. This CDR3 has 14 residues. This chain's CDR3 is CASSLSGRTYEQYF. CDR3 in DNA: TGTGCCAGCAGCTTAAGTGGCCGAACCTACGAGCAGTACTTC.

J is TRBJ2-1 and V is TRBV7-2; 8 nucleotides align to TRBD1. After removal of 4 bases from V and 0 bases from J, the junction contained 5 bases not matched to a gene. Per the germline V gene, CDR1 is SGHTA and CDR2 is FQGNSA. The CDR3 has 16 residues. The CDR3 coding sequence is TGTGCCAGCAGCTCTACCGGGACAGGCTCCTACAATGAGCAGTTCTTC. It is translated as CASSSTGTGSYNEQFF.

The chain is built from TRBV5-1 and TRBJ2-5; TRBD1 agrees at 9 bases. Trimming removed 2 bases from V and 5 bases from J; junction bases left unmatched: 10. Germline-derived CDR1 and CDR2 are SGHRS and YFSETQ. There are 16 residues in the CDR3. CDR3 nucleotides: TGCGCCAGCAGCTTTTCCGGTACAGGGGGCCGGGAGACCCAGTACTTC. Its translation is CASSFSGTGGRETQYF.

V usage is TRBV5-6 and J usage is TRBJ2-3; D possibly corresponds to TRBD1 (6 bases). V lost 0 bases, J lost 8 bases, and 7 bases lay in between. The CDR3 runs 12 residues. Germline values: CDR1 SGHDT, CDR2 YYEEEE. CDR3 nucleotides: TGTGCCAGCAGCTTGGGAGGGGGTACGCAGTATTTT. This translates into CASSLGGGTQYF.

This rearrangement joins TRBV7-9 to TRBJ2-2; the D gene is possibly TRBD2 (5 bases). CDR1 is SEHNR, CDR2 FQNEAQ, per germline (reference sequence). V dropped 5 bases and J dropped 6 bases, with 10 bases sitting between them. The CDR3 is made up of 13 amino acids. CDR3 DNA sequence: TGTGCCAGCAGCCCCGAGGGCTCCGGGGAGCTGTTTTTT. Translated: CASSPEGSGELFF.

This chain connects TRBV5-1 to TRBJ2-5; 8 nucleotides align to TRBD2. V lost 7 bases and J lost 4; bases outside the gene matches: 24. This CDR3 has 19 amino acids. Germline-derived CDR1 and CDR2 are SGHRS and YFSETQ. The CDR3 DNA follows: TGCGCCAGCGGATCACGAGGGGTGTCACGGGAGGGCCGAGTAGAGACCCAGTACTTC. It is translated as CASGSRGVSREGRVETQYF. The full variable domain, completed using reference TRBV5-1 and TRBJ2-5, is KAGVTQTPRYLIKTRGQQVTLSCSPISGHRSVSWYQQTPGQGLQFLFEYFSETQRNKGNFPGRFSGRQFSNSRSEMNVSTLELGDSALYLCASGSRGVSREGRVETQYFGPGTRLLVL.

This sequence joins TRBV9 and TRBJ1-2; TRBD1 agrees at 7 bases. Losses at the gene ends were 4 bases for V and 3 bases for J; bases not matched to a gene: 3. The CDR3 sequence is 13 residues long. The germline V gene encodes CDR1 SGDLS and CDR2 YYNGEE. CDR3 coding DNA: TGTGCCAGCAGCTTCACAGGGGACTATGGCTACACCTTC. Protein: CASSFTGDYGYTF.

Turning to this clone: Sequence at one end of the junction differs from germline and may be a read error. V and J are TRBV7-7 and TRBJ1-3, with 7 bases fitting TRBD1. Germline CDR1 and CDR2: SSHAT and FNYEAQ (reference sequence). There are 13 residues in the CDR3. The CDR3 nucleotides read TGTGCTAGCAGCTCGGGACAGGGAAACACCATATATTTT. As protein: CASSSGQGNTIYF.

This chain links TRBV9 with TRBJ2-1; D perhaps matches TRBD2 (5 bases). The CDR3 is 14 residues long. Trimming removed 0 bases at V and 6 bases at J, with 10 bases between. Germline V gives CDR1 SGDLS, CDR2 YYNGEE. CDR3 sequence (DNA): TGTGCCAGCAGCGTAGGTTCTAGCCTCAATGAGCAGTTCTTC. Residues: CASSVGSSLNEQFF.

This chain uses TRBV2 with TRBJ1-5, with 7 bases matching TRBD1. V gave up 6 bases and J gave up 3 bases; unmatched junction bases: 5. The CDR3 sequence is 14 residues long. Germline-derived CDR1 and CDR2 are SNHLY and FYNNEI. CDR3 nucleotide sequence: TGTGCCAGCAGGACAGGGAAGGTCAATCAGCCCCAGCATTTT. Amino acid sequence: CASRTGKVNQPQHF.

The chain couples TRBV10-2 to TRBJ2-5, with D possibly matching TRBD1 (5 bases). The germline gives CDR1 WSHSY, CDR2 SAAADI. The V end was cut by 1 base, the J end by 5 bases, with 17 bases between. The CDR3 is 16 residues long. CDR3 sequence: CASSELSAGPRETQYF. The DNA for the CDR3 is TGCGCCAGCAGTGAGTTGTCGGCAGGGCCTCGGGAGACCCAGTACTTC.